These T cell receptor beta chains were read from a single sample in a study of blood T cells in healthy people across ages. TCRdb itself ran the 5' RACE reads through MiXCR, one entry per CDR3 protein. Of about 800,000 distinct CDR3 sequences detected, roughly 64% appear once; the ten largest clones hold 20% to 25%. Sample: blood. The origin of the receptors is a man aged 25 to 40 in good health. CDR3s include the opening cysteine and the closing phenylalanine or tryptophan. The D gene is left open where the match is weak. The listing skips clone size in some rows; elsewhere it reads once, few, many or a size class.

V: TRBV29-1; J: TRBJ2-5; size: -; D: -; CDR3: CSVVTTGTQETQYF; DNA: TGCAGCGTTGTAACCACAGGAACCCAAGAGACCCAGTACTTC
V: TRBV20-1; J: TRBJ1-2; size: -; D: -; CDR3: CSAPNVNRPNYGYTF; DNA: TGCAGTGCACCAAACGTCAACAGGCCCAACTATGGCTACACCTTC
V: TRBV29-1; J: TRBJ2-7; size: -; D: TRBD1; CDR3: CSVKPAGGGYEQYF; DNA: TGCAGCGTTAAGCCGGCAGGGGGTGGCTACGAGCAGTACTTC
V: TRBV7-2; J: TRBJ2-7; size: once; D: TRBD1; CDR3: CASSFLTGGYEQYF; DNA: TGTGCCAGCAGCTTCCTGACAGGGGGCTACGAGCAGTACTTC
V: TRBV21-1; J: TRBJ2-7; size: once; D: -; CDR3: CASSKATGQDGGGYEQYF; DNA: TGTGCCAGCAGCAAAGCGACCGGACAGGACGGGGGTGGGTACGAGCAGTACTTC
V: TRBV10-2; J: TRBJ2-1; size: -; D: TRBD2; CDR3: CATSPSGEQFF; DNA: TGCGCCACCTCACCTAGCGGTGAGCAGTTCTTC
V: TRBV18; J: TRBJ2-7; size: -; D: -; CDR3: CASSPWLADPYEQYF; DNA: TGTGCCAGCTCACCCTGGCTAGCTGATCCCTACGAGCAGTACTTC
V: TRBV5-8; J: TRBJ2-1; size: -; D: TRBD1; CDR3: CASSLGQGWVNEQFF; DNA: TGTGCCAGCAGCTTGGGACAGGGATGGGTCAATGAGCAGTTCTTC
V: TRBV7-2; J: TRBJ2-1; size: many; D: -; CDR3: CASSLVQGNLNEQFF; DNA: TGTGCCAGCAGCTTAGTTCAGGGGAACTTAAATGAGCAGTTCTTC
V: TRBV4-2; J: TRBJ1-4; size: -; D: -; CDR3: CASRQAVDSPFNEKLFF; DNA: TGTGCCAGCAGACAAGCAGTTGACTCTCCTTTTAATGAAAAACTGTTTTTT
V: TRBV20-1; J: TRBJ1-5; size: -; D: -; CDR3: CSARVRAIPYQPQHF; DNA: TGCAGTGCTAGAGTTAGGGCCATCCCCTATCAGCCCCAGCATTTT
V: TRBV20-1; J: TRBJ2-1; size: few; D: -; CDR3: CSARRPHEVWLNEQFF; DNA: TGCAGTGCTAGAAGACCCCACGAGGTCTGGTTGAATGAGCAGTTCTTC
V: TRBV7-9; J: TRBJ2-3; size: once; D: TRBD1; CDR3: CASSPPGQGLTDTQYF; DNA: TGTGCCAGCAGCCCCCCCGGACAGGGCCTTACAGATACGCAGTATTTT
V: TRBV20-1; J: TRBJ1-1; size: few; D: -; CDR3: CSAREGLSNTEAFF; DNA: TGCAGTGCTAGAGAGGGACTCTCGAACACTGAAGCTTTCTTT
V: TRBV7-9; J: TRBJ2-1; size: once; D: TRBD1; CDR3: CASSPRTGDMYPSNEQFF; DNA: TGTGCCAGCAGCCCCCGGACAGGGGACATGTATCCATCCAATGAGCAGTTCTTC
V: TRBV11-2; J: TRBJ2-3; size: -; D: -; CDR3: CASSPGLRPDTQYF; DNA: TGTGCCAGCAGCCCCGGCCTGAGGCCAGATACGCAGTATTTT
V: TRBV20-1; J: TRBJ2-1; size: few; D: TRBD2; CDR3: CSVVAGGIYNEQFF; DNA: TGCAGTGTGGTAGCGGGAGGTATTTACAATGAGCAGTTCTTC
V: TRBV25-1; J: TRBJ2-7; size: -; D: TRBD2; CDR3: CASSDTGTSGYEQYF; DNA: TGTGCCAGCAGTGACACCGGGACTAGCGGGTACGAGCAGTACTTC
V: TRBV28; J: TRBJ1-5; size: -; D: -; CDR3: CASSLMAGSQPQHF; DNA: TGTGCCAGCAGCTTAATGGCGGGCAGCCAGCCCCAGCATTTT
V: TRBV29-1; J: TRBJ1-1; size: -; D: -; CDR3: CSVATTLNTEAFF; DNA: TGCAGCGTTGCCACGACGCTGAACACTGAAGCTTTCTTT
V: TRBV5-1; J: TRBJ2-5; size: -; D: -; CDR3: CASTRTQGGGETQYF; DNA: TGCGCCAGCACGAGAACCCAAGGGGGAGGAGAGACCCAGTACTTC
V: TRBV20-1; J: TRBJ2-7; size: -; D: -; CDR3: CSARLPGGHEQYF; DNA: TGCAGTGCTAGGCTGCCAGGGGGGCACGAGCAGTACTTC
V: TRBV2; J: TRBJ2-3; size: -; D: -; CDR3: CASSEVQEQYF; DNA: TGTGCCAGCAGTGAAGTCCAGGAACAGTATTTT
V: TRBV28; J: TRBJ2-1; size: few; D: TRBD1; CDR3: CASSLGDRGQFF; DNA: TGTGCCAGCAGTTTAGGGGACAGGGGCCAGTTCTTC
V: TRBV6-6; J: TRBJ2-7; size: few; D: -; CDR3: CASSYSPSESYEQYF; DNA: TGTGCCAGCAGTTACTCCCCCTCGGAGTCCTACGAGCAGTACTTC
V: TRBV27; J: TRBJ2-1; size: few; D: -; CDR3: CASRAGQEQFF; DNA: -
V: TRBV10-3; J: TRBJ2-7; size: once; D: TRBD1; CDR3: CATTSTGETYEQYF; DNA: TGTGCCACCACGTCGACAGGGGAGACCTACGAGCAGTACTTC
V: TRBV29-1; J: TRBJ2-5; size: -; D: TRBD2; CDR3: CSVTRGGGKETQYF; DNA: TGCAGCGTCACCCGCGGGGGAGGTAAAGAGACCCAGTACTTC
V: TRBV4-3; J: TRBJ1-2; size: -; D: -; CDR3: CASSQEAQNNYGYTF; DNA: TGCGCCAGCAGCCAAGAGGCACAGAATAACTATGGCTACACCTTC
V: TRBV7-9; J: TRBJ2-7; size: few; D: TRBD1; CDR3: CASSPPGQGARIEQYF; DNA: TGTGCCAGCAGCCCTCCGGGACAGGGGGCGCGCATCGAGCAGTACTTC
V: TRBV5-4; J: TRBJ1-2; size: -; D: TRBD1; CDR3: CASSRGSGTGGADGYTF; DNA: TGTGCCAGCAGCCGCGGGTCCGGGACAGGGGGCGCGGATGGCTACACCTTC
V: TRBV7-9; J: TRBJ1-6; size: -; D: TRBD1; CDR3: CASSPMDRGQSDSPLHF; DNA: TGTGCCAGCAGCCCAATGGACAGGGGGCAGAGCGATTCACCCCTCCACTTT
V: TRBV14; J: TRBJ2-3; size: -; D: -; CDR3: CASSIRLTSTDTQYF; DNA: TGTGCCAGCAGCATACGACTGACCAGCACAGATACGCAGTATTTT
V: TRBV29-1; J: TRBJ2-1; size: -; D: -; CDR3: CSAQERTGVNEQFF; DNA: TGCAGCGCCCAAGAGAGGACGGGTGTAAATGAGCAGTTCTTC
V: TRBV7-8; J: TRBJ2-7; size: few; D: -; CDR3: CASSRSMGDSSYEQYF; DNA: TGTGCCAGCAGCCGCTCAATGGGGGATAGCTCCTACGAGCAGTACTTC
V: TRBV4-2; J: TRBJ2-1; size: -; D: -; CDR3: CASSQDLTRSSYNEQFF; DNA: TGTGCCAGCAGCCAAGATCTAACGCGATCCTCCTACAATGAGCAGTTCTTC